The entry below gives a single T cell receptor beta chain sequence along with its context. The target antigen is unknown. CDR3 length: 13 amino acids. V lost 0 bases to trimming and J lost 6 bases, with 8 bases between them. The germline gives CDR1 ENHRY, CDR2 SYGVKD. These data belong to a study of PD-1 blockade in classical Hodgkin lymphoma. Turning to the study itself: Nivolumab 3 mg/kg was given intravenously every 2 weeks.

Relapses following autologous stem cell transplantation were seen in all patients, with brentuximab vedotin exposure varying. Study findings and constraints: Anyone who began nivolumab under 1 year after ASCT was excluded.

Generated by immunoSEQ multiplex PCR, the TCRdb table keeps only in-frame clones and is missing some. Of just under 45,000 clones in the sample, roughly 70% were seen once. The receptor comes from a human donor with classical Hodgkin lymphoma. J is TRBJ1-2 and V is TRBV10-3, with TRBD1 as a possible D gene (5 bases). The sequencing used peripheral blood mononuclear cells (PBMCs), collected before the second cycle of nivolumab. CDR3: CAISESDRDGYTF. The CDR3 region has the DNA TGTGCCATCAGTGAGTCTGACAGAGATGGCTACACCTTC.